This record looks at one T cell receptor (beta chain) sequence and its context. Authors' data handling: Estimation of nucleated cell counts was performed using reference gene primer amplification. The protocol was immunoSEQ multiplex PCR, while the TCRdb copy is restricted to in-frame clones and leaves out a portion. That table supplies the V and J calls and clone size; D and trimming were determined from the DNA. The top ten clones hold under 2.5% of a sample with 200,000 to 250,000 clones, approximately 85% of them seen once. This specimen comes from a study of blood T cell repertoires in COVID-19. V was shortened by 5 bases and J by 3 bases, with 8 bases between the two germline ends. Per germline, CDR1 SGHAT and CDR2 FQNNGV. The CDR3 length is 13 residues.

The chain carries TRBV11-2 and TRBJ1-3, with unresolved D. This receptor was taken from an older woman with COVID-19, enrolled during active disease. Input material: peripheral blood. Here the CDR3 reads CASSPVRGNTIYF. The DNA of the CDR3 is TGTGCCAGCAGCCCCGTTCGTGGAAACACCATATATTTT.